This T cell receptor (beta chain) was sequenced during a study of spatial heterogeneity in lung cancer. Findings of the study overall: The recorded estimate of tumor T cell coverage is around 7% for alpha chains and under 15% for beta chains. Higher tumor mutation counts went along with higher counts of expanded intratumoral alpha and beta TCRs.

As for time point: sample taken at primary tumor resection. TCRdb independently ran MiXCR on the 5' RACE reads; one entry per CDR3 protein. The table records approximately 15,000 distinct CDR3 sequences, 4% to 5% of them present only once. This clonotype was counted at least ten times. Antigen unknown. This CDR3 spans 14 amino acids. Germline-derived CDR1 and CDR2 are DFQATT and SNEGSKA (reference sequence). The V end lost 5 bases, the J end lost 7 bases, and 18 bases lay between the germline ends. This rearrangement joins TRBV20-1 to TRBJ1-5; no clear D gene. This receptor was identified in a female donor with early-stage non-small cell lung cancer. Sample: lung tumor tissue, taken at surgery. This CDR3 reads CSAARGGEGQPQHF. As DNA, the CDR3 is TGCAGTGCTGCCCGCGGCGGGGAAGGGCAGCCCCAGCATTTT.